This T cell receptor (beta chain) was found in a study of cytotoxic CD8 clonotypes in ibrutinib-treated CLL. Study-level findings and limits: Private clonotypes, not public ones, expanded at ibrutinib response.

A remark on this clone: As yet, its antigen is unknown.

TCRdb's copy holds only in-frame clones and misses some; the assay was immunoSEQ multiplex PCR. The repertoire includes about 200,000 clones, over 60% of them detected once, and roughly 12% sits in the top ten. J gave up 2 bases and V 6 bases, and 6 bases lay outside the gene matches. Germline CDR1 is SNHLY and CDR2 is FYNNEI. This CDR3 region has 16 residues. The chain couples TRBV2 to TRBJ2-1; 11 bases are a match to TRBD2. Sequencing was performed on PBMCs, taken after 24 months of ibrutinib treatment. The clonotype originates from a human donor with chronic lymphocytic leukemia. The CDR3 nucleotides read TGTGCCAGCAGGATCCTAGCGGGAGGCACCTACAATGAGCAGTTCTTC. Its protein product is CASRILAGGTYNEQFF.